Following are 5 T cell receptor beta chains from one sample sequenced in a study of blood T cell repertoires in COVID-19. Assay used: immunoSEQ multiplex PCR; TCRdb lists only in-frame clones, some missing. The table has about 16,000 clones, approximately 86% seen once. Sequenced sample: peripheral blood. The receptors come from a human donor in a cohort sampled during active COVID-19.

The chain links TRBV7-9 to TRBJ1-2; tentative D call: TRBD1 (6 bases). Deletions cut 5 bases from V and 4 bases from J, with 14 bases between. The V gene's germline CDR1 is SEHNR and CDR2 FQNEAQ (reference sequence). This CDR3 comprises 14 residues. The CDR3 region is CASSMTGGTYGYTF. DNA of the CDR3: TGTGCCAGCAGCATGACAGGTGGGACCTATGGCTACACCTTC.

The CDR3 bases are TGTGCCAGCCTCCCTGGAGGGTACCAAGAGACCCAGTACTTC. Translating gives CASLPGGYQETQYF. The V call is TRBV6-6, the J call TRBJ2-5; possibly TRBD2 for D (6 bases). The V gene's germline CDR1 is MNHNY and CDR2 SVGAGI (reference sequence). V was clipped by 8 bases and J by 0 bases, with 13 bases between them. The CDR3 has 14 amino acids.

V and J are TRBV13 and TRBJ1-1, with D perhaps matching TRBD1 (5 bases). Germline V gene sequence: CDR1 PRHDT, CDR2 FYEKMQ (reference sequence). The CDR3 is 15 residues long. Trimming cost V 4 bases and J 1 base, with 13 bases left between them. CDR3 sequence: CASSSYQTENTEAFF. CDR3 coding DNA: TGTGCCAGCAGCTCCTACCAGACAGAGAACACTGAAGCTTTCTTT. The variable domain in full, with the rest retrieved from reference TRBV13 and TRBJ1-1, is AAGVIQSPRHLIKEKRETATLKCYPIPRHDTVYWYQQGPGQDPQFLISFYEKMQSDKGSIPDRFSAQQFSDYHSELNMSSLELGDSALYFCASSSYQTENTEAFFGQGTRLTVV.

The chain links TRBV5-5 to TRBJ1-3; D not certain. Germline loops: CDR1 SGHKS, CDR2 YYEKEE (reference sequence). V shed 2 bases and J shed 0 bases, with 9 bases lying between them. This CDR3 has 15 amino acids. CDR3 region: CASSFVSSSGNTIYF. The CDR3 nucleotides read TGTGCCAGCAGCTTCGTCTCTAGCTCTGGAAACACCATATATTTT.

This clone was seen just once. The junction differs from germline at one of its ends, possibly a read error. The chain couples TRBV7-7 to TRBJ2-2; D gene uncertain. Germline assignment: CDR1 SSHAT and CDR2 FNYEAQ (reference sequence). The CDR3 consists of 14 residues. The CDR3 sequence is CASSSSVNTGELFF. The CDR3 nucleotides are TGTGCTAGCAGCTCCTCGGTGAACACCGGGGAGCTGTTTTTT. Full variable domain (outside the CDR3, taken from reference TRBV7-7 and TRBJ2-2): GAGVSQSPRYKVTKRGQDVTLRCDPISSHATLYWYQQALGQGPEFLTYFNYEAQPDKSGLPSDRFSAERPEGSISTLTIQRTEQRDSAMYRCASSSSVNTGELFFGEGSRLTVL.